This T cell receptor beta chain was identified in a study of shared clonotypes between healthy human individuals. Naive CD8 populations comprised CD45RO-negative cells positively selected for CCR7, excluding terminally differentiated effector memory CD45RA+ cells. Adult donors, all healthy and HIV-negative, had no recent acute infections or vaccinations. All participating donors were Caucasian adults from Nashville, Tennessee. Template for every sorted-subset replicate PCR totaled about 0.2 ug DNA, around 32,000 T cell genomes. Data came from immunoSEQ multiplex PCR; TCRdb stores just in-frame clones and leaves some out. The data show 550,000 to 650,000 clones, 96% seen once. Sequences were obtained from naive CD8+ T cells sorted from blood. This TCR was recovered from a woman aged 25 to 45 in good health.

The CDR3: CASSTYFSSTDTQYF. As DNA, the CDR3 is TGTGCCAGTAGTACCTATTTCTCCAGCACAGATACGCAGTATTTT. This chain joins TRBV19 and TRBJ2-3; D is uncertain. Per germline, CDR1 LNHDA and CDR2 SQIVND (reference sequence). This CDR3 spans 15 amino acids. Trimming removed 4 bases from V and 0 bases from J, with 11 bases in between.